This T cell receptor beta chain was observed in a study of blood T cell repertoires in COVID-19. The overall study: The cDNA or gDNA used as material had been derived from T cells, B-cell-depleted T cells, or PBMCs.

The study recruited people aged 18 to 89 years across around 24 US areas. Each participant's cohort was designated according to participant-reported clinical history. Source study methods: Amplification of reference gene primers provided the estimated nucleated cell counts. Produced via immunoSEQ multiplex PCR; TCRdb's table is partial and in-frame only. That table furnishes V, J and clone size, whereas the DNA furnished D and trimming. The table shows 350,000 to 400,000 clones, with 88% occurring only once. Sequencing was carried out using PBMCs or T cells enriched from blood (not recorded which). The sequence came from a woman under 30 who had recovered from COVID-19.

CDR3 protein: CASGGLGNTEAFF. DNA of the CDR3: TGTGCCAGCGGGGGACTAGGGAACACTGAAGCTTTCTTT. The genes are TRBV28 and TRBJ1-1; D may be TRBD1 (5 bases). V was trimmed by 8 bases and J by 1 base, leaving 11 bases between them. The CDR3 runs to 13 residues. The germline V gene encodes CDR1 MDHEN and CDR2 SYDVKM.